This TCR beta chain comes out of a study of blood T cell repertoires in COVID-19 (dated by TCRdb to the early 2020s). Turning to the overall study: Samples covering the acute and convalescent phases of COVID-19 were provided by collaborators in the United States, Italy and Spain. The prospective study material was composed of cDNA or gDNA derived from T cells, B-cell-depleted T cells, or PBMCs. Sample metadata almost always included a de-identified subject ID, COVID-19 status, age in years and sex. Samples came from the ongoing ImmuneRACE study (first 160 participants) plus 1,254 subjects from 6 global collaborators. Where available, HLA class I and class II types were taken from metadata supplied by the sample provider and were not determined by assay-based typing. A freely available public database, intended as a resource for researchers studying the immune response to SARS-CoV-2, is where the repertoires were released. Subjects who had been exposed to COVID-19, were actively infected with it, or had recovered from it provided the deeply sampled blood TCRbeta repertoires that made up the dataset. Study-wide findings and limitations: Clinical and demographic metadata were provided uncurated, with the amount varying by source and participant.

The immunoSEQ Assay, a bias-controlled multiplex PCR, was used to amplify TCRbeta CDR3 regions from genomic DNA. The paper's processing steps were these. The number of nucleated cells in each sample was estimated by amplification of reference gene primers within the assay. Sequence reads were collapsed and filtered to measure the absolute abundance of every unique TCRbeta CDR3 rearrangement. For each sample, productive Simpson clonality was calculated as the square root of Simpson's diversity index over productive rearrangements. TCRdb mirrors the immuneACCESS table, restricted to in-frame sequences. Some clones are absent from its copies; in checked studies, under half trace to an unresolved V gene, and the reason for the others is unknown. From that table come the V and J calls and clone size; the DNA was used to work out D and trimming. The sample table records under 200,000 clones; about 81% of these occur just once. 13% to 15% of the sample lies in the top ten.

Whole blood was collected in K2EDTA tubes by collaborating institutions according to the institutions' own protocols. Collaborator samples were shipped for TCRbeta analysis as frozen whole blood, isolated PBMCs, or DNA extracted from either sample type. In the case of this clone: Its cognate antigen has yet to be identified. Per-base qualities were not stored, and no clone one base away is much larger.

This clonotype was sampled from a young man with active or convalescent COVID-19. Sequenced: peripheral blood.

The DNA is TGTGCCAGCAGTTTAGAGCCCTCGACAGCCCATCAGCCCCAGCATTTT. Its protein product is CASSLEPSTAHQPQHF. The V and J segments used are TRBV27 and TRBJ1-5, with TRBD1 tentatively as D gene (5 bases match). The CDR3 contains 16 residues, cysteine and phenylalanine counted. The CDR3 DNA has 48 bases and is translated from base 1. V gives up 2 bases and J gives up 5 bases, and the segment between their germline ends measures 16 bases. According to the germline V gene (reference sequence), CDR1 reads MNHEY and CDR2 reads SMNVEV.